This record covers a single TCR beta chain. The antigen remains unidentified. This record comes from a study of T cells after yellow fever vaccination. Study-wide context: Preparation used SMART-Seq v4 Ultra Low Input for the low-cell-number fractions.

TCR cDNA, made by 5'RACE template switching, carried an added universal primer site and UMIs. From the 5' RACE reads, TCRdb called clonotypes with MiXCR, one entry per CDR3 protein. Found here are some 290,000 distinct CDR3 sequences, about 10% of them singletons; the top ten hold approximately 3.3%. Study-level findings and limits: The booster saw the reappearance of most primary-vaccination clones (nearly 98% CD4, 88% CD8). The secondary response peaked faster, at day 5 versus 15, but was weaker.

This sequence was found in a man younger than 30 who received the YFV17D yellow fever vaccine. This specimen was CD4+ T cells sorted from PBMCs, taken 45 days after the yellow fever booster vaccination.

DNA for the CDR3: TGCGCCAGCAGCCAAGATGGGGAGAATCAGCCCCAGCATTTT. Protein: CASSQDGENQPQHF. The chain is built from TRBV4-3 and TRBJ1-5; D not resolved. V was cut by 0 bases and J by 4 bases, with 7 bases left in between. The CDR3 consists of 14 residues. Germline loops: CDR1 LGHNA, CDR2 YSLEER.